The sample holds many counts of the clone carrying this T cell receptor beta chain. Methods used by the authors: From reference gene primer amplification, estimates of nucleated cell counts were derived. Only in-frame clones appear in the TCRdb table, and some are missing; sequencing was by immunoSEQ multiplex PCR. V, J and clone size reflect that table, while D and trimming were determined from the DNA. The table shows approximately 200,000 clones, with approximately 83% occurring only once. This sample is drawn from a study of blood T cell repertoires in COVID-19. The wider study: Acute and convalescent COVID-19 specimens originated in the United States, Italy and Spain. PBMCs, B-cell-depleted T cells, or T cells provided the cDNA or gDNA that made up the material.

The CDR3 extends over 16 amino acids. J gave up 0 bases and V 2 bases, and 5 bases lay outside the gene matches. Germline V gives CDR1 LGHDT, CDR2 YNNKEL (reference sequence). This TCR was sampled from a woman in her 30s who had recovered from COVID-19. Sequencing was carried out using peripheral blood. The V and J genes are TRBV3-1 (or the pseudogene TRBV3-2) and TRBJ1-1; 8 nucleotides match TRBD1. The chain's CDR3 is CASSQSDRGMNTEAFF. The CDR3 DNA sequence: TGTGCCAGCAGCCAATCAGACAGGGGAATGAACACTGAAGCTTTCTTT.